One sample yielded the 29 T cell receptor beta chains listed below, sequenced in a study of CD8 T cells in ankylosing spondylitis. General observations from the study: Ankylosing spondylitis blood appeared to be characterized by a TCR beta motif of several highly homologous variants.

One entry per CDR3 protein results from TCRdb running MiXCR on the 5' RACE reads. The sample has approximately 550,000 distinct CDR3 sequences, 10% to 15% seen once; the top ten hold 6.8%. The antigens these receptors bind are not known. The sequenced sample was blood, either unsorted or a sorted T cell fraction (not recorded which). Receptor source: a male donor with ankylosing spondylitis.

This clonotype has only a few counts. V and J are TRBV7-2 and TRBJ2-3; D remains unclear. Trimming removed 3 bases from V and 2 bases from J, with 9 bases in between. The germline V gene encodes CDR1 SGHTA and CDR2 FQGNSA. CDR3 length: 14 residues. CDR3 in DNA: TGTGCCAGCAGCTTCTCGGACGTCACAGATACGCAGTATTTT. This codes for CASSFSDVTDTQYF. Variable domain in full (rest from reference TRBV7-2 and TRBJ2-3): GAGVSQSPSNKVTEKGKDVELRCDPISGHTALYWYRQSLGQGLEFLIYFQGNSAPDKSGLPSDRFSAERTGGSVSTLTIQRTQQEDSAVYLCASSFSDVTDTQYFGPGTRLTVL.

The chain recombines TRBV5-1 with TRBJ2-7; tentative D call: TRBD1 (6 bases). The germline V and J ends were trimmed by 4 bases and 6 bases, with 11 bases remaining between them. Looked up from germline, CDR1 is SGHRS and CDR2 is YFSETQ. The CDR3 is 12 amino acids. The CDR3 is CASSVQGVEQYF. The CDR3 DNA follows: TGCGCCAGCAGCGTACAGGGAGTCGAGCAGTACTTC.

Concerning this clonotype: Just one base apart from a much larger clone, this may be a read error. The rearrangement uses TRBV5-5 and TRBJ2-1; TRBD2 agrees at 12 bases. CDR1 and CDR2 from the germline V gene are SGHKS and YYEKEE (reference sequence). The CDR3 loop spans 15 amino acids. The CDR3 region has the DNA TGTGCCAGCAGCTCCCGACTAGCGGGAGACAATGAGCAGCTCTTC. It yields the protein CASSSRLAGDNEQLF. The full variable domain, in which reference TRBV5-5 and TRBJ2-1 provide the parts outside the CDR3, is DAGVTQSPTHLIKTRGQQVTLRCSPISGHKSVSWYQQVLGQGPQFIFQYYEKEERGRGNFPDRFSARQFPNYSSELNVNALLLGDSALYLCASSSRLAGDNEQLFGPGTRLTVL.

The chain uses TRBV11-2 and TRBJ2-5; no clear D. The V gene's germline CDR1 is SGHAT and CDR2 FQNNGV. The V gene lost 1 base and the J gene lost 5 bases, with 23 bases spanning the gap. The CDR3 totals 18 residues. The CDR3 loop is CASSLGFRRPDPGETQYF. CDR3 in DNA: TGTGCCAGCAGCTTAGGTTTCCGGCGTCCGGACCCCGGGGAGACCCAGTACTTC.

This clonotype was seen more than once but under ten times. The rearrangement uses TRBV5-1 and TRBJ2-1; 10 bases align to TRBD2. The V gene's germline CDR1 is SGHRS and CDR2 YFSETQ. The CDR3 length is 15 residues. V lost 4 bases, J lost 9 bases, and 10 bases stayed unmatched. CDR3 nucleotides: TGCGCCAGCAGCCCATTTCTAGCGGGAGAGGGTGAGCAGTTCTTC. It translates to CASSPFLAGEGEQFF.

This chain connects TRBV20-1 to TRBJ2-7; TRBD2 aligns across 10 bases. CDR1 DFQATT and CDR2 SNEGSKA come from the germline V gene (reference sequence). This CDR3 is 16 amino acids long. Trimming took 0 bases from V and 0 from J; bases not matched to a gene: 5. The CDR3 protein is CSARDSSGRASYEQYF. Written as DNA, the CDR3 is TGCAGTGCTAGAGATTCCAGCGGGAGGGCCTCCTACGAGCAGTACTTC.

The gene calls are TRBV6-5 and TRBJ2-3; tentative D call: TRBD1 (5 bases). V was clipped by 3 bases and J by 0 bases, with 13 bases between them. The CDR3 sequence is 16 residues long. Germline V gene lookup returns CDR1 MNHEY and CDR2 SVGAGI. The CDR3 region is CASSYPLGVSTDTQYF. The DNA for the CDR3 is TGTGCCAGCAGTTATCCATTAGGGGTTAGCACAGATACGCAGTATTTT.

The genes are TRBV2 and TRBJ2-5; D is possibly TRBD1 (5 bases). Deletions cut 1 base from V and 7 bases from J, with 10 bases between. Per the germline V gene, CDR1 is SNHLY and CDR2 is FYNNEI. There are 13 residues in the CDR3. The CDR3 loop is CASSEGQLGTQYF. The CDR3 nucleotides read TGTGCCAGCAGTGAAGGACAGCTCGGGACCCAGTACTTC. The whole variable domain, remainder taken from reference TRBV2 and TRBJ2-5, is EPEVTQTPSHQVTQMGQEVILRCVPISNHLYFYWYRQILGQKVEFLVSFYNNEISEKSEIFDDQFSVERPDGSNFTLKIRSTKLEDSAMYFCASSEGQLGTQYFGPGTRLLVL.

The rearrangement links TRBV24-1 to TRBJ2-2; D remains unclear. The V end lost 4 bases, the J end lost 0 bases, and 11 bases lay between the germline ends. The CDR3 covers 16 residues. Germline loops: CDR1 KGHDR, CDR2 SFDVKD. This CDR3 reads CATSETWGSNTGELFF. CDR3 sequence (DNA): TGTGCCACCAGTGAAACCTGGGGATCGAACACCGGGGAGCTGTTTTTT.

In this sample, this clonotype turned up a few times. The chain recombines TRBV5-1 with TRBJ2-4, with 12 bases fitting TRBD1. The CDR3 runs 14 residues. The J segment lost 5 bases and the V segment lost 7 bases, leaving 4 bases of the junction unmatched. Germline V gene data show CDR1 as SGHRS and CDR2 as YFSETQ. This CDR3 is CASGTGGEENIQYF. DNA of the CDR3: TGCGCCAGCGGGACAGGGGGCGAAGAAAACATTCAGTACTTC.

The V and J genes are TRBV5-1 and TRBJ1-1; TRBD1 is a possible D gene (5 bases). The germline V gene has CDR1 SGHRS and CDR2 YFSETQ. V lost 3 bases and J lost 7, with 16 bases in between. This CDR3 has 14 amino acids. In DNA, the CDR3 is TGCGCCAGCAGCTCCGGACAAGGGGATAGTGAAGCTTTCTTT. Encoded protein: CASSSGQGDSEAFF.

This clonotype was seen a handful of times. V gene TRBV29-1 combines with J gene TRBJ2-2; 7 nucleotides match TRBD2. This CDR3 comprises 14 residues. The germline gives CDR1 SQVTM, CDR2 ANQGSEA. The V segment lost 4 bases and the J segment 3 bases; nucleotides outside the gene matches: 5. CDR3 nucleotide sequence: TGCAGCGTTGGGCCGGGGGGTGACACCGGGGAGCTGTTTTTT. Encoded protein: CSVGPGGDTGELFF.

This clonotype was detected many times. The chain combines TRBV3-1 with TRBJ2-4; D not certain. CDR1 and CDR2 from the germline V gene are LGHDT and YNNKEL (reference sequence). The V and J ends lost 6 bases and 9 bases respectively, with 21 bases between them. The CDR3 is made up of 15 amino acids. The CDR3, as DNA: TGTGCCAGCAGTACCAGCCCTGGACCCATGCGCATTCAGTACTTC. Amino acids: CASSTSPGPMRIQYF. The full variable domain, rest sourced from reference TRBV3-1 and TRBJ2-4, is DTAVSQTPKYLVTQMGNDKSIKCEQNLGHDTMYWYKQDSKKFLKIMFSYNNKELIINETVPNRFSPKSPDKAHLNLHINSLELGDSAVYFCASSTSPGPMRIQYFGAGTRLSVL.

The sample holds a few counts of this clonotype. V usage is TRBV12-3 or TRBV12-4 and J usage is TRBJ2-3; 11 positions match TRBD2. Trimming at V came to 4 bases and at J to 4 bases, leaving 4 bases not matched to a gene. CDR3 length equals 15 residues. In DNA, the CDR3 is TGTGCCAGCAGTTCAGTAGCGGGAGGGGCAGATACGCAGTATTTT. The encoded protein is CASSSVAGGADTQYF.

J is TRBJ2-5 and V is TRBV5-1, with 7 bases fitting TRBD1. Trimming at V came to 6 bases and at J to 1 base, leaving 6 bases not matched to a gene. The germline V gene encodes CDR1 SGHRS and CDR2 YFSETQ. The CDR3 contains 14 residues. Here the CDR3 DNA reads TGCGCCAGCACACAGGGACAGTTCCAAGAGACCCAGTACTTC. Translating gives CASTQGQFQETQYF.

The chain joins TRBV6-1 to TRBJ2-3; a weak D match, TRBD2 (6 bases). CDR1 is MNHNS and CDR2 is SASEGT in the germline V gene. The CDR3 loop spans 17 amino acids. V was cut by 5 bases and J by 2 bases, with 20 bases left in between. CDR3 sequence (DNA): TGTGCCAGCAGTCTCCTAGGGGAAGCGGGCTACACAGATACGCAGTATTTT. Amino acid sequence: CASSLLGEAGYTDTQYF.

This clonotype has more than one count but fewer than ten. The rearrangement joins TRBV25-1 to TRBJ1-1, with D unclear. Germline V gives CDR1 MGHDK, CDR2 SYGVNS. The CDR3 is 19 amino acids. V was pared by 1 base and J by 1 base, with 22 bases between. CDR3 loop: CASSELRVTSLRENTEAFF. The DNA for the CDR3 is TGTGCCAGCAGTGAATTGCGAGTCACTAGCCTCCGAGAGAACACTGAAGCTTTCTTT. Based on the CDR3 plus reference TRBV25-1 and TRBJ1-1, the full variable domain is EADIYQTPRYLVIGTGKKITLECSQTMGHDKMYWYQQDPGMELHLIHYSYGVNSTEKGDLSSESTVSRIRTEHFPLTLESARPSHTSQYLCASSELRVTSLRENTEAFFGQGTRLTVV.

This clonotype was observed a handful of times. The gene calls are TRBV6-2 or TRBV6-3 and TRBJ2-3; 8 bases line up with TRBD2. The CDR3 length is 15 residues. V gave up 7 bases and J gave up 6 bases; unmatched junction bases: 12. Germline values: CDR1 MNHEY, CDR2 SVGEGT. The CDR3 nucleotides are TGTGCCAGCACCCGGGGTAGCGGGATTGGCGATACGCAGTATTTT. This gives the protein CASTRGSGIGDTQYF.

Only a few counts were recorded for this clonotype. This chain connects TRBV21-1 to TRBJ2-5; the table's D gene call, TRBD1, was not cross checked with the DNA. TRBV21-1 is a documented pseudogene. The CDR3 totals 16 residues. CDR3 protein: CASRVGDRGYQETQYF. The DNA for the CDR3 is TGTGCCAGCAGGGTAGGAGACAGGGGGTACCAAGAGACCCAGTACTTC.

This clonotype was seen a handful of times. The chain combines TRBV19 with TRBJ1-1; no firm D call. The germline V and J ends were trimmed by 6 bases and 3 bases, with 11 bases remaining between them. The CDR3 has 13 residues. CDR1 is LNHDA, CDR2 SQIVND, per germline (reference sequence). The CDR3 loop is CASRASWDTEAFF. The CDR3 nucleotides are TGTGCCAGTAGGGCCTCCTGGGACACTGAAGCTTTCTTT.

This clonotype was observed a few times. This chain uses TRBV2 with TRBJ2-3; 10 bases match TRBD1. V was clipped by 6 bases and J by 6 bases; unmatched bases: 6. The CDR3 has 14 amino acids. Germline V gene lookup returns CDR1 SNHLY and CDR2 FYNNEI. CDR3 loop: CASSADRGQDTQYF. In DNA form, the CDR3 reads TGTGCCAGCAGCGCCGACAGGGGGCAGGATACGCAGTATTTT.

For the CDR3, the DNA is TGTGCCAGCAGCCTCCGGGACAGGGCGGGTCAGCCCCAGCATTTT. Translation: CASSLRDRAGQPQHF. This chain joins TRBV6-1 and TRBJ1-5; 9 bases map to TRBD1. The germline V gene encodes CDR1 MNHNS and CDR2 SASEGT. The CDR3 is made up of 15 amino acids. V lost 6 bases and J lost 6; bases outside the gene matches: 9.

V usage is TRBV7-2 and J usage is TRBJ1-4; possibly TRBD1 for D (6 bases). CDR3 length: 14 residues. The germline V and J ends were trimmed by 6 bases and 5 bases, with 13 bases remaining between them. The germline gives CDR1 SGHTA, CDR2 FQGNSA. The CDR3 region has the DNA TGTGCCAGCAGGGGGTCGGGACAAAATGAAAAACTGTTTTTT. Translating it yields CASRGSGQNEKLFF.

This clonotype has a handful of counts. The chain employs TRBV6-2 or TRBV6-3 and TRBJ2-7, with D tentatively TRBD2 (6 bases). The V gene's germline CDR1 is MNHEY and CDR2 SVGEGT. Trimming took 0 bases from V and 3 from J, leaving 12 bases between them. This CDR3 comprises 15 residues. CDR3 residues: CASSYSFGLNYEQYF. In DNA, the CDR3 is TGTGCCAGCAGTTACTCTTTCGGACTAAACTACGAGCAGTACTTC.

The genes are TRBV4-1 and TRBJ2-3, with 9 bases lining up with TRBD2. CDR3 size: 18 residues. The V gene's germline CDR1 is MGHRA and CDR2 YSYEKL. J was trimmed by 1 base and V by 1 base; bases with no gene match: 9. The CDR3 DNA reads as TGCGCCAGCAGCCAAGGACTAGCGGACCCCGGGGGCACAGATACGCAGTATTTT. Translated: CASSQGLADPGGTDTQYF.

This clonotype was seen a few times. The CDR3 spells CASSLTGEEQYV. The DNA of the CDR3 is TGTGCCAGCAGTTTGACAGGGGAGGAGCAGTACGTC. The chain couples TRBV28 to TRBJ2-7; 8 positions match TRBD1. V was clipped by 3 bases and J by 7 bases; unmatched bases: 2. Germline V lookup: CDR1 MDHEN, CDR2 SYDVKM. The CDR3 consists of 12 residues.

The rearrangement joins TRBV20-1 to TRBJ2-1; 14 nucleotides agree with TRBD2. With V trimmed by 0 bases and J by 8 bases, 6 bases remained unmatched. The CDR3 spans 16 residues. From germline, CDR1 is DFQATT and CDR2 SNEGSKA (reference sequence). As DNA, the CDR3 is TGCAGTGCTAGAGATCCCGGGACTAGCGGGAGTTATGAGCAGTTCTTC. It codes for CSARDPGTSGSYEQFF.

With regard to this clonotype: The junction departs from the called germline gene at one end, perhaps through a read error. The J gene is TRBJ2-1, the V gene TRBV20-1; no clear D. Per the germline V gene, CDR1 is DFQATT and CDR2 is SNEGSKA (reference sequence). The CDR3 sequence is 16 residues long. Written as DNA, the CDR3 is TGCTGTGCTAGAGATTTTAGACTCGGGCTCTACAATGAGCAGTTCTTC. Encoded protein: CCARDFRLGLYNEQFF.

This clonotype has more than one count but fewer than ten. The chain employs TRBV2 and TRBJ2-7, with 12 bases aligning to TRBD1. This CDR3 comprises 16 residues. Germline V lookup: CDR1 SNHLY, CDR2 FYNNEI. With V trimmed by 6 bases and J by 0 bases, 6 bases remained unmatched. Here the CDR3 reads CASSTGTGGISYEQYF. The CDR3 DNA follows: TGTGCCAGCAGCACCGGGACAGGGGGCATCTCCTACGAGCAGTACTTC.